This T cell receptor (beta chain) appears in the sequencing data of a study of cytomegalovirus exposure and HLA in healthy donors. Study at large: Of the donors genotyped, several hundred in all, about 82% fell in the Caucasian-associated ancestry cluster.

The primer mix had 60 Vbeta and 13 Jbeta primers. The protocol was immunoSEQ multiplex PCR, while the TCRdb copy is restricted to in-frame clones and leaves out a portion. The sample records approximately 70,000 clones, 70% to 85% being singletons. V lost 4 bases and J lost 6; bases outside the gene matches: 14. Germline CDR1 is SGHRS and CDR2 is YFSETQ. The CDR3 runs to 16 residues. This clone was seen a handful of times. No antigen is known for it. Regarding the study as a whole: Presence/absence analyses took donor sequencing depth as roughly uniform. Analyzed later, most CMV-associated TCR beta chains appeared HLA-restricted. Available immune exposure information covered CMV serostatus only.

Sample: PBMCs. The clonotype comes from a human donor in good health. The gene calls are TRBV5-1 and TRBJ2-3; 7 bases agree with TRBD1. The DNA of the CDR3 is TGCGCCAGCAGCCCGGGGACAGTCCCCTCGGGTGATACGCAGTATTTT. Translated: CASSPGTVPSGDTQYF.